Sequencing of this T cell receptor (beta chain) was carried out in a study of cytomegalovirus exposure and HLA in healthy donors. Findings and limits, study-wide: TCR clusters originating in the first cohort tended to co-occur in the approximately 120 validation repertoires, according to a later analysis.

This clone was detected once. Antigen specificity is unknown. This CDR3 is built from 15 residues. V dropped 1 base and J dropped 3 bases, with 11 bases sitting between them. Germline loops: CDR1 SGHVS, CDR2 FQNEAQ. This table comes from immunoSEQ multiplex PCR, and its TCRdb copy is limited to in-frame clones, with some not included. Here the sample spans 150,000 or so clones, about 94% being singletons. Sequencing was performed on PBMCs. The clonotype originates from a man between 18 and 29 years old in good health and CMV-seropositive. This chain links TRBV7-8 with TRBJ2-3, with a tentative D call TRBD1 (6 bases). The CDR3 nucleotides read TGTGCCAGCAGCTTAGGTACAGGGCGGACAGATACGCAGTATTTT. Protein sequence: CASSLGTGRTDTQYF.